These 25 T cell receptor beta chains originate from one sample sequenced in a study of blood T cell repertoires in COVID-19. Assay: immunoSEQ multiplex PCR; the TCRdb copy retains only in-frame clones and omits some. The table includes some 89,000 clones, 89% detected once. Sequencing used peripheral blood. These receptors came from a man over 45 with acute or convalescent COVID-19.

V is TRBV7-2 and J is TRBJ2-5, with D possibly TRBD2 on 7 matching bases. The CDR3 has 17 residues. CDR1 and CDR2 (germline): SGHTA, FQGNSA. V lost 5 bases, J lost 5 bases, and 24 bases lay in between. The CDR3 spells CASSPKGGGGELETQYF. The CDR3 DNA reads TGTGCCAGCAGCCCCAAGGGAGGGGGGGGCGAATTGGAGACCCAGTACTTC.

The V and J genes are TRBV28 and TRBJ1-6, with 7 bases fitting TRBD1. The V segment lost 5 bases and the J segment 13 bases; nucleotides outside the gene matches: 17. The CDR3 consists of 16 residues. Germline CDR1 and CDR2: MDHEN and SYDVKM. The CDR3 reads CASSTPGQSPNLPLHF. The CDR3 region has the DNA TGTGCCAGCAGTACTCCGGGACAGTCCCCGAATTTGCCCCTCCACTTT. The entire variable domain, with the rest obtained from reference TRBV28 and TRBJ1-6, is as follows: DVKVTQSSRYLVKRTGEKVFLECVQDMDHENMFWYRQDPGLGLRLIYFSYDVKMKEKGDIPEGYSVSREKKERFSLILESASTNQTSMYLCASSTPGQSPNLPLHFGNGTRLTVT.

This rearrangement joins TRBV2 to TRBJ1-5, with 8 bases identical to TRBD1. Germline V gene lookup returns CDR1 SNHLY and CDR2 FYNNEI. J was trimmed by 2 bases and V by 5 bases; bases with no gene match: 5. CDR3 length: 15 residues. CDR3 nucleotides: TGTGCCAGCAGTCCGGACAGGGTCGGCAATCAGCCCCAGCATTTT. It translates to CASSPDRVGNQPQHF.

This chain connects TRBV9 to TRBJ2-3; weak D call: TRBD1 (5 bases). This CDR3 is 13 amino acids long. Germline V gene sequence: CDR1 SGDLS, CDR2 YYNGEE. Trimming cost V 2 bases and J 6 bases, with 10 bases left between them. Here the CDR3 reads CASSVQGVDTQYF. CDR3 nucleotides: TGTGCCAGCAGCGTTCAGGGTGTTGATACGCAGTATTTT.

V is TRBV30 and J is TRBJ1-5; possibly TRBD1 for D (6 bases). The CDR3 runs to 13 residues. V lost 4 bases, J lost 5 bases, and 12 bases lay in between. In germline, CDR1 is GTSNPN, CDR2 SVGIG (reference sequence). The CDR3 here is CAWTTGRDQPQHF. DNA of the CDR3: TGTGCCTGGACGACAGGCCGCGATCAGCCCCAGCATTTT.

The CDR3 protein is CASSVGRATGFGVNTEAFF. The CDR3 DNA reads as TGTGCCAGCAGCGTAGGTAGGGCAACAGGATTTGGGGTGAACACTGAAGCTTTCTTT. The V and J genes are TRBV9 and TRBJ1-1, with D perhaps TRBD1 (5 bases). V dropped 0 bases and J dropped 0 bases, with 21 bases sitting between them. The CDR3 loop spans 19 amino acids. Germline loops: CDR1 SGDLS, CDR2 YYNGEE.

This clone has only one observation. V is TRBV2 and J is TRBJ2-7; TRBD2 agrees at 15 bases. Germline lookup yields CDR1 SNHLY and CDR2 FYNNEI. The V gene end was trimmed by 6 bases and the J gene end by 2 bases; junction bases not matched to a gene: 5. CDR3 length: 16 residues. CDR3 nucleotides: TGTGCCAGCAGGGGACTAGCGGGAGGAACTGCCTACGAGCAGTACTTC. It codes for CASRGLAGGTAYEQYF.

This CDR3 reads CATGKQGDTDTQYF. In nucleotides, the CDR3 is TGTGCCACCGGTAAGCAGGGGGATACAGATACGCAGTATTTT. The chain combines TRBV24-1 with TRBJ2-3; the match to TRBD1 covers 7 bases. CDR3 size: 14 residues. Germline-derived CDR1 and CDR2 are KGHDR and SFDVKD. The trim removed 9 bases at V and 3 bases at J, leaving 8 bases unmatched.

The chain combines TRBV6-1 with TRBJ2-3; D ambiguous. Germline V gives CDR1 MNHNS, CDR2 SASEGT. V was trimmed by 2 bases and J by 4 bases, leaving 10 bases between them. The CDR3 spans 14 residues. The CDR3 spells CASSESTRADTQYF. As DNA, the CDR3 is TGTGCCAGCAGTGAATCGACCCGGGCAGATACGCAGTATTTT.

With respect to this clone: Other nucleotide sequences in the sample specify the same CDR3. The J gene is TRBJ1-4, the V gene TRBV5-1; possibly TRBD1 for D (6 bases). Germline assignment: CDR1 SGHRS and CDR2 YFSETQ. CDR3 length: 14 residues. Trimming removed 0 bases at V and 3 bases at J, with 6 bases between. The CDR3 loop reads CASSLGTANEKLFF. CDR3 DNA: TGCGCCAGCAGCTTGGGGACAGCTAATGAAAAACTGTTTTTT.

The rearrangement links TRBV7-9 to TRBJ2-5; D perhaps matches TRBD1 (5 bases). This CDR3 comprises 16 residues. Germline-derived CDR1 and CDR2 are SEHNR and FQNEAQ (reference sequence). V lost 7 bases and J lost 5, with 23 bases in between. The CDR3 DNA sequence: TGTGCCAGCACCCGTAAGGGGCAGGTTCAGGAGGAGACCCAGTACTTC. Translated: CASTRKGQVQEETQYF.

J is TRBJ2-1 and V is TRBV9, with D hard to call. V was cut by 1 base and J by 4 bases, with 9 bases left in between. The CDR3 spans 14 residues. Germline CDR1 reads SGDLS; CDR2 reads YYNGEE. The CDR3 loop is CASSVSGSYNEQFF. CDR3 coding DNA: TGTGCCAGCAGCGTAAGTGGCTCGTACAATGAGCAGTTCTTC. The full variable domain, rest sourced from reference TRBV9 and TRBJ2-1, is DSGVTQTPKHLITATGQRVTLRCSPRSGDLSVYWYQQSLDQGLQFLIQYYNGEERAKGNILERFSAQQFPDLHSELNLSSLELGDSALYFCASSVSGSYNEQFFGPGTRLTVL.

As DNA, the CDR3 is TGCGCCAGCAGTCGAGACTGGGCAGATACGCAGTATTTT. Its protein is CASSRDWADTQYF. V is TRBV5-1 and J is TRBJ2-3; D is ambiguous. From germline, CDR1 is SGHRS and CDR2 YFSETQ. The CDR3 length is 13 residues. The V end lost 5 bases, the J end lost 4 bases, and 11 bases lay between the germline ends.

V gene TRBV25-1 combines with J gene TRBJ1-1, with D unclear. The germline V gene has CDR1 MGHDK and CDR2 SYGVNS. Deletions cut 4 bases from V and 0 bases from J, with 6 bases between. CDR3 length: 13 amino acids. This CDR3 is CASSADMNTEAFF. The CDR3 nucleotides are TGTGCCAGCAGTGCAGACATGAACACTGAAGCTTTCTTT.

The chain links TRBV2 to TRBJ1-5; D may be TRBD1 (6 bases). The germline gives CDR1 SNHLY, CDR2 FYNNEI. Trimming took off 4 bases at V and 0 bases at J, with 10 bases between the two ends. The CDR3 contains 15 residues. DNA for the CDR3: TGTGCCAGCAGTGGGACAGCTAATAGCAATCAGCCCCAGCATTTT. It codes for CASSGTANSNQPQHF.

This clone was seen once. The chain is built from TRBV18 and TRBJ1-6; 7 nucleotides agree with TRBD1. V was clipped by 6 bases and J by 8 bases; unmatched bases: 10. This CDR3 has 15 residues. The germline gives CDR1 KGHSH, CDR2 LQKENI. The CDR3 sequence: CASSPEGASYSPLHF. The CDR3 DNA is TGTGCCAGCTCGCCGGAGGGGGCGAGCTATTCACCCCTCCACTTT.

V gene TRBV28 combines with J gene TRBJ2-7; 7 nucleotides line up with TRBD1. The CDR3 length is 13 residues. Germline V gene lookup returns CDR1 MDHEN and CDR2 SYDVKM. V was pared by 6 bases and J by 6 bases, with 8 bases of the junction left unmatched. CDR3 DNA sequence: TGTGCCAGCAGGACGACAGGGATCGGCGAGCAGTACTTC. Its translation: CASRTTGIGEQYF. Filled out from reference TRBV28 and TRBJ2-7, the complete variable domain reads DVKVTQSSRYLVKRTGEKVFLECVQDMDHENMFWYRQDPGLGLRLIYFSYDVKMKEKGDIPEGYSVSREKKERFSLILESASTNQTSMYLCASRTTGIGEQYFGPGTRLTVT.

The rearrangement joins TRBV7-9 to TRBJ2-7; TRBD1 might be the D (6 bases). The germline CDR1 and CDR2 sequences are SEHNR and FQNEAQ (reference sequence). The CDR3 runs to 12 residues. V was trimmed by 2 bases and J by 7 bases, leaving 9 bases between them. The CDR3 reads CASSLIQGEQYV. In DNA form, the CDR3 reads TGTGCCAGCAGCTTAATACAGGGAGAGCAGTACGTC.

The gene calls are TRBV5-4 and TRBJ2-2; D uncertain. CDR1 is SGHNT, CDR2 YYREEE, per germline (reference sequence). The CDR3 spans 14 residues. V lost 2 bases, J lost 3 bases, and 8 bases lay in between. The CDR3 bases are TGTGCCAGCAGCTTAAACTCTTACACCGGGGAGCTGTTTTTT. Its protein is CASSLNSYTGELFF.

The chain links TRBV19 to TRBJ2-3; D possibly corresponds to TRBD2 (5 bases). V lost 6 bases and J lost 0, with 10 bases in between. The CDR3 sequence is 14 residues long. Per germline, CDR1 LNHDA and CDR2 SQIVND (reference sequence). CDR3 residues: CASSLRGSTDTQYF. As DNA, the CDR3 is TGTGCCAGTAGCTTACGCGGGAGCACAGATACGCAGTATTTT.

CDR3: CASSFPGLNYEQYF. CDR3 sequence (DNA): TGTGCCAGCAGTTTCCCGGGACTAAACTACGAGCAGTACTTC. The chain links TRBV28 to TRBJ2-7, with 7 bases identical to TRBD2. Trimming at V came to 3 bases and at J to 3 bases, leaving 5 bases not matched to a gene. The germline gives CDR1 MDHEN, CDR2 SYDVKM. The CDR3 covers 14 residues.

This chain joins TRBV9 and TRBJ2-3, with D unclear. Trimming shortened V by 3 bases and J by 5 bases, and 13 bases separated the two germline ends. This CDR3 comprises 14 residues. Looked up from germline, CDR1 is SGDLS and CDR2 is YYNGEE. For the CDR3, the DNA is TGTGCCAGCAGCGACCCTCGTAGTGTAGATACGCAGTATTTT. Its protein is CASSDPRSVDTQYF.

The sample holds one count of this clone. Here the CDR3 reads CASSLEVTGVNEQFF. In nucleotides, the CDR3 is TGTGCCAGCAGCTTAGAGGTGACAGGGGTCAATGAGCAGTTCTTC. V and J are TRBV11-2 and TRBJ2-1; TRBD1 matches 8 bases. V lost 0 bases, J lost 6 bases, and 4 bases stayed unmatched. The CDR3 has 15 residues. Germline V gives CDR1 SGHAT, CDR2 FQNNGV.

This CDR3 reads CASSLEGARGNTIYF. CDR3 nucleotides: TGTGCCAGCAGTCTCGAGGGGGCTCGAGGAAACACCATATATTTT. The chain couples TRBV7-2 to TRBJ1-3; 7 nucleotides align to TRBD1. This CDR3 is 15 amino acids long. CDR1 and CDR2 (germline): SGHTA, FQGNSA. Trimming cost V 6 bases and J 4 bases; bases outside gene matches: 9.

The chain links TRBV28 to TRBJ1-3; no clear D. The CDR3 contains 15 residues. Trimming left V 2 bases short and J 4 bases short, with 12 bases between. Germline-derived CDR1 and CDR2 are MDHEN and SYDVKM. The CDR3 bases are TGTGCCAGCAGTTTACCTATTTTCCCCGGAAACACCATATATTTT. Translating it yields CASSLPIFPGNTIYF.